The 3 T cell receptor beta chains presented below share a single source sample, sequenced in a study of T cell repertoires in cytomegalovirus infection. TCRdb analysed the reads with MiXCR anew, one entry per CDR3 protein. The sample has around 490,000 distinct CDR3 sequences, 26% seen once; the top ten hold roughly 13%. The sample comprised PBMCs. These receptor sequences come from a human donor in good health (CMV status not recorded). Some clones in this sample may be carry-over from other donors' samples.

This clonotype was counted between two and nine times. This sequence joins TRBV6-2 or TRBV6-3 and TRBJ2-7; 7 bases match TRBD2. The CDR3 loop spans 18 amino acids. Germline V gene sequence: CDR1 MNHEY, CDR2 SVGEGT. Trimming cost V 0 bases and J 0 bases; bases outside gene matches: 11. Here the CDR3 reads CASSYSIIWRESSYEQYV. DNA for the CDR3: TGTGCCAGCAGTTACTCGATCATCTGGCGGGAGAGCTCCTACGAGCAGTACGTC.

This chain uses TRBV11-2 with TRBJ1-6, with a weak D call TRBD1 (5 bases). Germline V CDR1 and CDR2: SGHAT, FQNNGV. V was cut by 0 bases and J by 8 bases, with 8 bases left in between. CDR3 length: 14 residues. CDR3 sequence (DNA): TGTGCCAGCAGCTTAGAGTCGGGGGATTCACCCCTCCACTTT. Encoded protein: CASSLESGDSPLHF.

The V gene is TRBV7-6, the J gene TRBJ2-5; the D gene is possibly TRBD2 (5 bases). The germline V gene has CDR1 SGHVS and CDR2 FNYEAQ. Trimming pared 8 bases from V and 5 bases from J, leaving 12 bases between. The CDR3 contains 12 residues. Written as DNA, the CDR3 is TGTGCCAGCGGGCCTAGCCGGGAGACCCAGTACTTC. Its protein product is CASGPSRETQYF.